Each of the 15 T cell receptor beta chains below was sequenced from the same sample in a study of blood T cells in healthy people across ages. Next came a second PCR, run for about 7 to 11 cycles, which used a sample-barcoded 5' primer along with a J-beta primer mix. One entry per CDR3 protein results from TCRdb running MiXCR on the 5' RACE reads. The repertoire includes roughly 2 million distinct CDR3 sequences, less than 50% of them detected once, and 2.1% sits in the top ten. Specimen: blood. The receptors originated from a woman in her thirties or forties in good health.

This clonotype came up many times. The chain has TRBV5-1 and TRBJ2-7; TRBD1 matches at 8 bases. Germline CDR1 and CDR2: SGHRS and YFSETQ. V shed 6 bases and J 2 bases; nucleotides not matched to a gene: 7. The CDR3 runs to 14 residues. In DNA, the CDR3 is TGCGCCAGCACAAGAGGACAGGGTACCTACGAGCAGTACTTC. Translation: CASTRGQGTYEQYF.

This chain connects TRBV28 to TRBJ2-2; D is uncertain. Germline loops: CDR1 MDHEN, CDR2 SYDVKM. The CDR3 spans 14 residues. Trimming pared 3 bases from V and 6 bases from J, leaving 11 bases between. In DNA, the CDR3 is TGTGCCAGCAGTTTTACCAGTGCCTCCGGGGAGCTGTTTTTT. It encodes CASSFTSASGELFF.

Of note for this clonotype: One end of the junction does not line up with germline, which may come from a read error. V gene TRBV7-2 combines with J gene TRBJ2-3, with 13 positions matching TRBD2. The CDR3 length is 18 residues. CDR1 and CDR2 (germline): SGHTA, FQGNSA. As DNA, the CDR3 is TGTGCCAGCAGCTTAAAAACTAGCGGGGGGGCTAGCACAGGTACGCAGTATTTT. Translated: CASSLKTSGGASTGTQYF.

The chain has TRBV5-5 and TRBJ1-1, with D tentatively TRBD1 (5 bases). Trimming left V 4 bases short and J 0 bases short, with 13 bases between. This CDR3 region has 15 residues. Per germline, CDR1 SGHKS and CDR2 YYEKEE (reference sequence). Here the CDR3 DNA reads TGTGCCAGCAGCCCGGCGGGACTGATGAACACTGAAGCTTTCTTT. Translation gives CASSPAGLMNTEAFF.

The chain uses TRBV3-1 and TRBJ2-4; D is perhaps TRBD1 (5 bases). CDR3 length: 15 residues. The germline CDR1 and CDR2 sequences are LGHDT and YNNKEL (reference sequence). V was clipped by 3 bases and J by 5 bases, with 14 bases between them. In DNA form, the CDR3 reads TGTGCCAGCAGCCACCTCCCGGAAGGGGAAAACATTCAGTACTTC. Protein: CASSHLPEGENIQYF.

The chain carries TRBV28 and TRBJ1-4; a possible D gene is TRBD1 (5 bases). The CDR3 loop spans 11 amino acids. V dropped 5 bases and J dropped 16 bases, with 14 bases sitting between them. Germline-derived CDR1 and CDR2 are MDHEN and SYDVKM. The CDR3 coding sequence is TGTGCCAGCAGTCGCCGGGACCATCGGTTTTTT. Its protein is CASSRRDHRFF.

Only a few counts were recorded for this clonotype. The gene calls are TRBV10-3 and TRBJ2-1; 7 bases align to TRBD1. The CDR3 runs to 16 residues. Germline V gene data show CDR1 as ENHRY and CDR2 as SYGVKD. The junction had 6 bases not matched to a gene; V was cut back by 4 bases and J by 0 bases. The CDR3 region is CAISGGSGGSYNEQFF. The CDR3 region has the DNA TGTGCCATCAGTGGGGGGTCAGGGGGCTCCTACAATGAGCAGTTCTTC.

This clonotype was seen just once. The rearrangement joins TRBV20-1 to TRBJ2-7, with D perhaps matching TRBD2 (7 bases). The CDR3 runs 16 residues. Trimming shortened V by 0 bases and J by 0 bases, and 15 bases separated the two germline ends. Germline V CDR1 and CDR2: DFQATT, SNEGSKA (reference sequence). CDR3 region: CSAREVTGGLSYEQYF. The CDR3 coding sequence is TGCAGTGCTAGAGAGGTGACGGGGGGCCTCTCCTACGAGCAGTACTTC.

Turning to this clonotype: The germline gene is not matched at one end of the junction; a read error may be the cause. The chain couples TRBV5-6 to TRBJ2-1, with TRBD2 matching over 10 bases. The CDR3 runs 15 residues. CDR1 and CDR2 (germline): SGHDT, YYEEEE. The chain's CDR3 is CACSLQGLATNEQFF. CDR3 nucleotide sequence: TGTGCCTGCAGCTTGCAGGGACTAGCGACCAATGAGCAGTTCTTC.

The chain is built from TRBV15 and TRBJ2-3; TRBD1 might be the D (8 bases). Germline CDR1 and CDR2: LNHNV and YYDKDF (reference sequence). Between the trimmed V and J ends, which lost 6 bases and 1 base, there was a span of 17 bases. The CDR3 covers 16 residues. The CDR3: CATSLGTGGGTDTQYF. Here the CDR3 DNA reads TGTGCCACCAGTCTGGGAACAGGGGGGGGCACAGATACGCAGTATTTT.

The chain joins TRBV6-1 to TRBJ2-7; 9 bases map to TRBD1. The junction had 18 bases not matched to a gene; V was cut back by 7 bases and J by 2 bases. CDR3 length: 18 amino acids. CDR1 is MNHNS and CDR2 is SASEGT in the germline V gene. The CDR3 sequence is CASISGTGTLLPTYEQYF. The DNA of the CDR3 is TGTGCCAGCATCTCCGGGACAGGGACTCTGCTACCCACCTACGAGCAGTACTTC.

The V and J genes are TRBV5-5 and TRBJ2-5, with 13 bases aligning to TRBD2. With the DNA end fitting TRBJ2-4 better, the J assignment may be wrong. The CDR3 contains 19 residues. Germline V gives CDR1 SGHKS, CDR2 YYEKEE (reference sequence). CDR3 residues: CASSVAPPGTSGVRNIQYF. The CDR3 DNA is TGTGCCAGCAGTGTGGCGCCCCCCGGGACTAGCGGGGTTCGAAACATTCAGTACTTC.

This clonotype appeared a few times. The rearrangement links TRBV9 to TRBJ2-5, with TRBD2 identical over 10 bases. CDR1 and CDR2 (germline): SGDLS, YYNGEE. The V segment lost 0 bases and the J segment 5 bases; nucleotides outside the gene matches: 7. The CDR3 covers 16 residues. For the CDR3, the DNA is TGTGCCAGCAGCGTAGCGCCAGCGGGGGGGTCGGAGACCCAGTACTTC. Protein: CASSVAPAGGSETQYF.

This chain uses TRBV27 with TRBJ2-7; a weak D match, TRBD1 (5 bases). In germline, CDR1 is MNHEY, CDR2 SMNVEV (reference sequence). Trimming pared 3 bases from V and 7 bases from J, leaving 13 bases between. The CDR3 contains 13 residues. In nucleotides, the CDR3 is TGTGCCAGCAGTTTCTGGGGCTACAATGAGCAGTACTTC. Protein sequence: CASSFWGYNEQYF.

The V gene is TRBV7-2, the J gene TRBJ1-1; D is possibly TRBD1 (5 bases). The CDR3 runs to 16 residues. Germline lookup yields CDR1 SGHTA and CDR2 FQGNSA. Trimming stripped 2 bases from V and 1 base from J, with 14 bases between. In nucleotides, the CDR3 is TGTGCCAGCAGCTTAATGGGGGGATTCTCGAACACTGAAGCTTTCTTT. It translates to CASSLMGGFSNTEAFF.